This TCR beta chain was obtained from a study of cytomegalovirus exposure and HLA in healthy donors. Findings of the study overall: V segments that were indistinguishable, TRBV6-2 and TRBV6-3 among them, were omitted from analysis. Some TCR beta chains (around 160 of them) were listed as cytomegalovirus-associated. Earlier analysis yielded a pattern in which most TCR beta V segments were productive about 87% or about 30% of the time.

The germline V and J ends were trimmed by 3 bases and 2 bases, with 8 bases remaining between them. The CDR3 is made up of 13 amino acids. Per the germline V gene, CDR1 is SGHDT and CDR2 is YYEEEE. Amplification used 60 Vbeta primers and 13 Jbeta primers. Repertoires were generated with immunoSEQ multiplex PCR, while TCRdb's copy carries only in-frame clones and drops some. Seen here are some 130,000 clones, approximately 83% observed once, and the top ten hold around 3.1%. Unrecorded immune exposures were likely, despite nominal health at sampling. Comment on this clone: Its target is unknown.

The chain is built from TRBV5-6 and TRBJ1-1; the D gene is possibly TRBD1 (5 bases). This TCR derives from a man aged 40-50 years in good health and CMV-seronegative. The sequenced sample consisted of PBMCs. CDR3 region: CASSSGHNTEAFF. The CDR3, as DNA: TGTGCCAGCAGCTCAGGACACAACACTGAAGCTTTCTTT.